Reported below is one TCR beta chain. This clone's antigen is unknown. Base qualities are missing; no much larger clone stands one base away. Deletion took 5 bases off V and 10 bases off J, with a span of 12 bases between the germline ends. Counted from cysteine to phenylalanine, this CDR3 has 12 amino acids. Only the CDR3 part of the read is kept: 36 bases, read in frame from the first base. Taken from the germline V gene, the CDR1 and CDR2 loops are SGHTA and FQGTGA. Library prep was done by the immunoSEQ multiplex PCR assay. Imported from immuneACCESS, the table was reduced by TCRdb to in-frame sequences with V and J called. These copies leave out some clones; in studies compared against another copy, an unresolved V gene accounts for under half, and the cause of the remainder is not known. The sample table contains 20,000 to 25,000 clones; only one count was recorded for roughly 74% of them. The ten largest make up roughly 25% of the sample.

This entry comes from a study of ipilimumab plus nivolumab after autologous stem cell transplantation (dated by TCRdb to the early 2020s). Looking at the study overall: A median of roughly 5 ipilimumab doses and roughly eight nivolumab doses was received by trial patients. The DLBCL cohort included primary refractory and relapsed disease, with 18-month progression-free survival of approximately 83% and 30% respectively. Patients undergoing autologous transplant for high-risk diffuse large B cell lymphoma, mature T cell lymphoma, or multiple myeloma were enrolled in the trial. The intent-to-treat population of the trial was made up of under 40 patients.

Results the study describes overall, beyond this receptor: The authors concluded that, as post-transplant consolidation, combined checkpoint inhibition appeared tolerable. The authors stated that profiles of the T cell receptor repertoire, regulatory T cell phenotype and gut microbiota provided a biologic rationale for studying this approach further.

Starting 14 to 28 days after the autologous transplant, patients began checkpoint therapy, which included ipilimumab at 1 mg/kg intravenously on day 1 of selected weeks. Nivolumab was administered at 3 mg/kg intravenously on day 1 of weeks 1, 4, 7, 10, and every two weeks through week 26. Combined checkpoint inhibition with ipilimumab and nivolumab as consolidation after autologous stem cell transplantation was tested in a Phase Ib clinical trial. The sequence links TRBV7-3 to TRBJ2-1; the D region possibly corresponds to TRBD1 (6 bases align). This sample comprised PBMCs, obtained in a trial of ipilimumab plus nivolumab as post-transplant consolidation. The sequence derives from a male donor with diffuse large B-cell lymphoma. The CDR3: CASSLQGREQFF. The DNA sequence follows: TGTGCCAGCAGCCTGCAGGGGCGAGAGCAGTTCTTC.